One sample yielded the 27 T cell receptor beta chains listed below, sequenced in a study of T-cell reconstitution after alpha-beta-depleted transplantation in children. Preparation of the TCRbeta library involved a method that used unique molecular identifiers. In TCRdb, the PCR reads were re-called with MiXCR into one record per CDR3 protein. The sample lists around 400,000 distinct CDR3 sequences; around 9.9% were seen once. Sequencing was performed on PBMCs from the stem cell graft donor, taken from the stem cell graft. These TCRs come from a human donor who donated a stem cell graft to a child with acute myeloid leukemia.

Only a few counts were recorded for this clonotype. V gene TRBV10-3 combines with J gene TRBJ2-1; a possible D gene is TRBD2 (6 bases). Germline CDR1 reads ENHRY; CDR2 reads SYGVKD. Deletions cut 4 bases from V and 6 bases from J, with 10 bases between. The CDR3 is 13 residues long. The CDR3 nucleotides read TGTGCCATCAGTGGGGGACTGGGCAATGAGCAGTTCTTC. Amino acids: CAISGGLGNEQFF.

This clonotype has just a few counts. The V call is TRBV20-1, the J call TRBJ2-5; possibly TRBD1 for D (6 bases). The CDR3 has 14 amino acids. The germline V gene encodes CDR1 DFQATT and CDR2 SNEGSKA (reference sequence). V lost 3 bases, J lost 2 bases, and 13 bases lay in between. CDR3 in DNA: TGCAGTGCTAGCCCAGGGGCGGAACAAGAGACCCAGTACTTC. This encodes CSASPGAEQETQYF.

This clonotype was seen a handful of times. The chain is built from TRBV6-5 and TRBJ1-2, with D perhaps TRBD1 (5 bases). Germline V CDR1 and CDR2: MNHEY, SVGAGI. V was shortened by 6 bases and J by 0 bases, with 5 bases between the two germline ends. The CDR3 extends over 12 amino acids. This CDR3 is CASRQANYGYTF. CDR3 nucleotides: TGTGCCAGCAGACAGGCTAACTATGGCTACACCTTC.

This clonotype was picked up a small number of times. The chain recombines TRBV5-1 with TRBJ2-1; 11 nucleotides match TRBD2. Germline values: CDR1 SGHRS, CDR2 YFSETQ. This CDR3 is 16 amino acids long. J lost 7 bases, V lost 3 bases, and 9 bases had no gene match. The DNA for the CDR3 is TGCGCCAGCAGCTACGCACTAGCGGGAGTCGTTAATGAGCAGTTCTTC. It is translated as CASSYALAGVVNEQFF.

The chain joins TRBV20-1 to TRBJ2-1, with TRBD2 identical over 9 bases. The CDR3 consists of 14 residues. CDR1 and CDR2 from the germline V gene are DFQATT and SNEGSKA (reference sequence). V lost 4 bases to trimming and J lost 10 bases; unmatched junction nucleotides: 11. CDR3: CSATGRGRGGEQFF. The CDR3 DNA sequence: TGCAGTGCTACGGGACGCGGGCGGGGGGGCGAGCAGTTCTTC.

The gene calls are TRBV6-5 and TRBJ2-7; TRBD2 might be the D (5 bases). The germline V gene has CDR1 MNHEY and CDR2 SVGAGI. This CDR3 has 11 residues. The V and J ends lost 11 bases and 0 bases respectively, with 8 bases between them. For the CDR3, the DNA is TGTGCCGCGGGTCGCTCCTACGAGCAGTACTTC. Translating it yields CAAGRSYEQYF.

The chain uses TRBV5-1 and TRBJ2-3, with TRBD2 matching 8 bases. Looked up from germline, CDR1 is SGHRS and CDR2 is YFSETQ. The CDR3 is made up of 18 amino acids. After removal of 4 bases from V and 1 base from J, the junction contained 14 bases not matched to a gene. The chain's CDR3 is CASSTGLAPTGGTDTQYF. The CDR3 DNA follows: TGCGCCAGCAGCACCGGACTAGCACCAACGGGAGGCACAGATACGCAGTATTTT.

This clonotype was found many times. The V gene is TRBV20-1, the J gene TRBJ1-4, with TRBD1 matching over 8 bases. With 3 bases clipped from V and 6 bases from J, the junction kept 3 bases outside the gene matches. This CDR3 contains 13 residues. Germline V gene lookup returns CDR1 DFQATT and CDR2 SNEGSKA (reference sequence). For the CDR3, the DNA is TGCAGTGCTAGTGAGGACAGGGATGAAAAACTGTTTTTT. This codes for CSASEDRDEKLFF.

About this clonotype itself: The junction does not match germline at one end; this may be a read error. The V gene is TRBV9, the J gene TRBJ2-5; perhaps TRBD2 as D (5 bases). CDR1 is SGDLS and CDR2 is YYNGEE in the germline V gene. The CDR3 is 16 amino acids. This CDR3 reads CASSVGGSPLRETHYF. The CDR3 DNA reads TGTGCCAGCAGCGTAGGTGGGAGTCCCCTTCGAGAGACCCATTACTTC.

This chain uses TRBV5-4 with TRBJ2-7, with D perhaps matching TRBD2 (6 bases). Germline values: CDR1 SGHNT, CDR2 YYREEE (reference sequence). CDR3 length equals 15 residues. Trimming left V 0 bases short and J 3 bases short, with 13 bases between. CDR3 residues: CASSLAQGLGYEQYF. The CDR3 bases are TGTGCCAGCAGCTTGGCTCAGGGACTGGGCTACGAGCAGTACTTC.

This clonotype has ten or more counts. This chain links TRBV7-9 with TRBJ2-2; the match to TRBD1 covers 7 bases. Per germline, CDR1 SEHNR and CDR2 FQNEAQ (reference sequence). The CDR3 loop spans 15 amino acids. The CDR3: CVPRAGTANTGELFF. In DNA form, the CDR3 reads TGTGTCCCCCGGGCAGGGACAGCGAACACCGGGGAGCTGTTTTTT.

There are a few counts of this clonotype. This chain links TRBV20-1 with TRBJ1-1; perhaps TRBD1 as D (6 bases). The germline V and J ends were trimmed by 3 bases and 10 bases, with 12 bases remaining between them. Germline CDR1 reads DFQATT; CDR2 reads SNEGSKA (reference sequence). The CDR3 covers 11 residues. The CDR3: CSASRGGLAFF. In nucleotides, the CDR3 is TGCAGTGCTAGTAGAGGGGGACTAGCTTTCTTT.

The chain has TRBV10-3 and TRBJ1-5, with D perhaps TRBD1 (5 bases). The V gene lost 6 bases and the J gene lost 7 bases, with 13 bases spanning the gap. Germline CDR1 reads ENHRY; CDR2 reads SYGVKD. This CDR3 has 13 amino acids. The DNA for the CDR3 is TGTGCCATCAGGAGGGACGGGCGACAGCCCCAGCATTTT. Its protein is CAIRRDGRQPQHF.

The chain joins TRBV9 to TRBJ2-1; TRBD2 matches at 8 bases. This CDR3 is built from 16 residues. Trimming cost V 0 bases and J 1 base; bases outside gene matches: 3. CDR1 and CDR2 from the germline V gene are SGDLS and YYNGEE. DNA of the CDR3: TGTGCCAGCAGCGTAGGGGTAGCGGGGTCCTACAATGAGCAGTTCTTC. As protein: CASSVGVAGSYNEQFF. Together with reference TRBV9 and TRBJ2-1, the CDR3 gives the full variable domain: DSGVTQTPKHLITATGQRVTLRCSPRSGDLSVYWYQQSLDQGLQFLIQYYNGEERAKGNILERFSAQQFPDLHSELNLSSLELGDSALYFCASSVGVAGSYNEQFFGPGTRLTVL.

The CDR3 DNA is TGTGCCAGCAGTTACTCGGGGTTAGCGGGAGACCCCTACGAGCAGTACTTC. Amino acids: CASSYSGLAGDPYEQYF. The chain links TRBV6-5 to TRBJ2-7; TRBD2 matches 9 bases. J was trimmed by 2 bases and V by 0 bases; bases with no gene match: 8. Germline V gives CDR1 MNHEY, CDR2 SVGAGI. CDR3 length: 17 amino acids.

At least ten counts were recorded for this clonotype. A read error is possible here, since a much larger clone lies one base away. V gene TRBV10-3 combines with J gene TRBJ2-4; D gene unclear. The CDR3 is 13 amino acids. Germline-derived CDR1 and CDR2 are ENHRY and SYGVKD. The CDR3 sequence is CAISDSDLNSQYF. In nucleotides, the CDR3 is TGTGCCATCAGTGACTCCGACCTAAACAGTCAGTACTTC.

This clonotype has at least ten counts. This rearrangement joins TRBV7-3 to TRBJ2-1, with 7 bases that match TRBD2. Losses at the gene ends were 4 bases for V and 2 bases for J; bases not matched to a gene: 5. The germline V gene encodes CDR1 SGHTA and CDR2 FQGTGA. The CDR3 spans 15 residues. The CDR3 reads CASSSGTTTYNEQFF. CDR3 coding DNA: TGTGCCAGCAGCTCCGGGACTACTACCTACAATGAGCAGTTCTTC. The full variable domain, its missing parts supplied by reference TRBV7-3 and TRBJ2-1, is GAGVSQTPSNKVTEKGKYVELRCDPISGHTALYWYRQSLGQGPEFLIYFQGTGAADDSGLPNDRFFAVRPEGSVSTLKIQRTERGDSAVYLCASSSGTTTYNEQFFGPGTRLTVL.

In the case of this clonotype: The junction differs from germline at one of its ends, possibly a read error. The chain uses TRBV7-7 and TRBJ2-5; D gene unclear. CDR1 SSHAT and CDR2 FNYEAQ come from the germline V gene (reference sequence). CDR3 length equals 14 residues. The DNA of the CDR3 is TGTGCTAGCAGCTTTGGTGCGAATCAAGAGACCCAGTACTTC. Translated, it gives CASSFGANQETQYF.

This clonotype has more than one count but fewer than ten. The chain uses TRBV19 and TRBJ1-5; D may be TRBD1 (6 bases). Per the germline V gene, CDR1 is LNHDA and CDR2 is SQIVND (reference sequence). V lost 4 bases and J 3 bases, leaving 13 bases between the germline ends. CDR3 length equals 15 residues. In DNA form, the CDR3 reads TGTGCCAGTAGTACACCGGGACACCTCAATCAGCCCCAGCATTTT. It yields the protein CASSTPGHLNQPQHF.

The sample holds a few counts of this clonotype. The CDR3, as DNA: TGCGCCAGCAGCGAAGGGACTAGCGCAGATACGCAGTATTTT. The encoded protein is CASSEGTSADTQYF. The rearrangement links TRBV5-1 to TRBJ2-3, with 10 bases lining up with TRBD2. The V segment lost 4 bases and the J segment 4 bases; nucleotides outside the gene matches: 3. CDR1 SGHRS and CDR2 YFSETQ come from the germline V gene. The CDR3 sequence is 14 residues long.

CDR3 sequence (DNA): TGTGCCAGCAGTTTACGACTGAGCTCTGGAAACACCATATATTTT. It yields the protein CASSLRLSSGNTIYF. The chain joins TRBV12-3 or TRBV12-4 to TRBJ1-3; D gene uncertain. Trimming took 2 bases from V and 0 from J, leaving 8 bases between them. The CDR3 loop spans 15 amino acids.

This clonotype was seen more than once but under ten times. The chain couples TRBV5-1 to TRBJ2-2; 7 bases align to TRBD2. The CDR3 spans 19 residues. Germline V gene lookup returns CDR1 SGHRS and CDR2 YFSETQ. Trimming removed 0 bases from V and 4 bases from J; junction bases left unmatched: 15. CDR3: CASSLETAFAGVSTGELFF. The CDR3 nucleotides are TGCGCCAGCAGCTTGGAGACCGCCTTTGCGGGAGTGTCCACCGGGGAGCTGTTTTTT.

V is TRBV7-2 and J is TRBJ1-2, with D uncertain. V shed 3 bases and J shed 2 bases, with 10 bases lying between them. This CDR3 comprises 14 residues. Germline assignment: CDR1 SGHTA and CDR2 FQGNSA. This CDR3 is CASSLGAHNYGYTF. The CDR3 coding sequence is TGTGCCAGCAGCTTGGGTGCTCACAACTATGGCTACACCTTC.

The CDR3 region is CASSLGQGGYGYTF. As DNA, the CDR3 is TGCGCCAGCAGCCTCGGACAGGGGGGCTATGGCTACACCTTC. The chain has TRBV5-1 and TRBJ1-2; 10 bases agree with TRBD1. The CDR3 contains 14 residues. Germline CDR1 reads SGHRS; CDR2 reads YFSETQ. V lost 4 bases, J lost 4 bases, and 4 bases stayed unmatched.

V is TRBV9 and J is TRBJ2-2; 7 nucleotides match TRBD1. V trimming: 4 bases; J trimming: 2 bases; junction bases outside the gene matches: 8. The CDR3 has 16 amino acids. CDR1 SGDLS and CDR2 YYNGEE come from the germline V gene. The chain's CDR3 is CASSSEGALNTGELFF. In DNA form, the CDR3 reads TGTGCCAGCAGCTCAGAGGGGGCCCTAAACACCGGGGAGCTGTTTTTT.

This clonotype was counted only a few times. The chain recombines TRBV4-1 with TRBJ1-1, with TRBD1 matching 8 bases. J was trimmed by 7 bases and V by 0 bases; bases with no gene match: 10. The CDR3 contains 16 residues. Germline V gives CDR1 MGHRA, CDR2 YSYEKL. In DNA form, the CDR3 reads TGCGCCAGCAGCCAAGAAAGTCTTATGGACAGGGATGAAGCTTTCTTT. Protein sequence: CASSQESLMDRDEAFF.

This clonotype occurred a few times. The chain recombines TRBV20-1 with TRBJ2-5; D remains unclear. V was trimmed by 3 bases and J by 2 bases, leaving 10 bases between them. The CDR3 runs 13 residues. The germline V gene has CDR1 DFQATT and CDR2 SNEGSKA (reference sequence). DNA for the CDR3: TGCAGTGCTAGGGTTCGCGGACAAGAGACCCAGTACTTC. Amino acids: CSARVRGQETQYF.